Listed here are 32 T cell receptor beta chains from one sample, sequenced in a study of cytomegalovirus exposure and HLA in healthy donors. Both 60 Vbeta primers and 13 Jbeta primers went into the PCR. Clones were sequenced by immunoSEQ multiplex PCR, and TCRdb holds only the in-frame ones, with some missing. There are tens of thousands of clones in the sample; around 67% occur only once, and 6.5% to 7.5% lies in the top ten. Sequenced: PBMCs. All receptors come from a woman aged 45-65 years in good health and CMV-seropositive.

The sample holds one count of this clone. This chain connects TRBV6-1 to TRBJ1-2; 8 bases fit TRBD1. The CDR3 is 14 amino acids. The trim removed 7 bases at V and 8 bases at J, leaving 12 bases unmatched. Germline values: CDR1 MNHNS, CDR2 SASEGT. CDR3 in DNA: TGTGCCAGCACTCCATCCAGGGGGCGGGGGGGCTACACCTTC. This sequence encodes CASTPSRGRGGYTF.

The chain carries TRBV11-2 and TRBJ1-3; no definite D call. The germline V and J ends were trimmed by 0 bases and 3 bases, with 6 bases remaining between them. The CDR3 runs 14 residues. The V gene's germline CDR1 is SGHAT and CDR2 FQNNGV. The CDR3 region is CASSLDPIGNTIYF. CDR3 sequence (DNA): TGTGCCAGCAGCTTAGATCCCATTGGAAACACCATATATTTT.

The V gene is TRBV27, the J gene TRBJ2-5; 13 positions match TRBD2. The CDR3 sequence is 17 residues long. Germline values: CDR1 MNHEY, CDR2 SMNVEV (reference sequence). V was pared by 5 bases and J by 7 bases, with 13 bases of the junction left unmatched. DNA for the CDR3: TGTGCCAGCAGTCCCCCCTCCGGGACTAGCGGGGTTATGACCCAGTACTTC. Its translation is CASSPPSGTSGVMTQYF.

CDR3 loop: CAIAGQLYNEQFF. The CDR3 DNA reads TGTGCCATCGCGGGACAGCTCTACAATGAGCAGTTCTTC. This sequence joins TRBV6-1 and TRBJ2-1, with D tentatively TRBD1 (7 bases). Germline V CDR1 and CDR2: MNHNS, SASEGT. V lost 10 bases and J 3 bases, leaving 13 bases between the germline ends. This CDR3 contains 13 residues.

The chain links TRBV19 to TRBJ2-2, with 8 bases fitting TRBD1. Per germline, CDR1 LNHDA and CDR2 SQIVND (reference sequence). V lost 9 bases to trimming and J lost 4 bases; unmatched junction nucleotides: 7. The CDR3 has 14 residues. The CDR3 bases are TGTGCCAGCAGACAGGGGCTGGTCACCGGGGAGCTGTTTTTT. It encodes CASRQGLVTGELFF.

The chain is built from TRBV4-1 and TRBJ1-5; TRBD1 aligns across 9 bases. Germline CDR1 and CDR2: MGHRA and YSYEKL. With V trimmed by 2 bases and J by 3 bases, 8 bases remained unmatched. The CDR3 sequence is 17 residues long. The CDR3 DNA sequence: TGCGCCAGCAGCCAAATCTTCACAGGGGGCCTCAATCAGCCCCAGCATTTT. It codes for CASSQIFTGGLNQPQHF.

This clone appeared a single time. The chain uses TRBV7-9 and TRBJ2-5; TRBD1 matches at 7 bases. Germline CDR1 is SEHNR and CDR2 is FQNEAQ (reference sequence). The length of the CDR3 is 14 residues. Trimming cost V 0 bases and J 3 bases; bases outside gene matches: 1. CDR3 sequence reads: CASSLAGTEETQYF. CDR3 coding DNA: TGTGCCAGCAGCTTAGCGGGGACAGAAGAGACCCAGTACTTC.

The rearrangement links TRBV28 to TRBJ1-1; 7 bases map to TRBD1. CDR1 is MDHEN and CDR2 is SYDVKM in the germline V gene. J lost 0 bases, V lost 4 bases, and 8 bases had no gene match. The CDR3 length is 16 residues. CDR3 bases: TGTGCCAGCAGTTCGTCCGGGACAGCCATGAACACTGAAGCTTTCTTT. Translated, it gives CASSSSGTAMNTEAFF.

The CDR3 here is CASSSGQGNYGYTF. CDR3 nucleotide sequence: TGTGCCAGCAGTTCCGGACAGGGCAACTATGGCTACACCTTC. This rearrangement joins TRBV28 to TRBJ1-2; 8 bases line up with TRBD1. With 4 bases clipped from V and 2 bases from J, the junction kept 3 bases outside the gene matches. CDR3 size: 14 residues. Germline V CDR1 and CDR2: MDHEN, SYDVKM.

The V and J genes are TRBV5-6 and TRBJ2-3; 7 nucleotides agree with TRBD2. Unmatched junction bases numbered 10, after V lost 3 bases and J lost 6 bases. CDR3 length: 15 amino acids. Germline V gene data show CDR1 as SGHDT and CDR2 as YYEEEE. The chain's CDR3 is CASSSGTTSRDTQYF. Written as DNA, the CDR3 is TGTGCCAGCAGCTCGGGGACTACCTCTAGGGATACGCAGTATTTT.

The chain combines TRBV10-2 with TRBJ2-5; possible D gene TRBD1, 6 bases. This CDR3 spans 11 amino acids. V was shortened by 10 bases and J by 4 bases, with 10 bases between the two germline ends. The V gene's germline CDR1 is WSHSY and CDR2 SAAADI. Written as DNA, the CDR3 is TGCGCCACCAGGGGAGCAGAGACCCAGTACTTC. It specifies CATRGAETQYF.

The rearrangement joins TRBV6-5 to TRBJ1-5; D unresolved. Germline values: CDR1 MNHEY, CDR2 SVGAGI. Trimming took 0 bases from V and 7 from J, leaving 10 bases between them. The CDR3 consists of 14 residues. The CDR3 loop is CASSYSGEGQPQHF. The CDR3 DNA reads as TGTGCCAGCAGTTACTCCGGGGAAGGGCAGCCCCAGCATTTT.

This sequence joins TRBV27 and TRBJ1-1, with D possibly TRBD1 on 6 matching bases. The CDR3 covers 12 residues. Germline V lookup: CDR1 MNHEY, CDR2 SMNVEV (reference sequence). V shed 5 bases and J shed 5 bases, with 9 bases lying between them. CDR3 DNA: TGTGCCAGCAGTACACAGGGAACTGAAGCTTTCTTT. This sequence encodes CASSTQGTEAFF.

The rearrangement links TRBV2 to TRBJ2-2; D might be TRBD2 (5 bases). There are 15 residues in the CDR3. Germline V lookup: CDR1 SNHLY, CDR2 FYNNEI. Trimming shortened V by 4 bases and J by 0 bases, and 9 bases separated the two germline ends. This CDR3 is CASSGGWTNTGELFF. The CDR3 DNA follows: TGTGCCAGCAGTGGAGGGTGGACGAACACCGGGGAGCTGTTTTTT.

The chain couples TRBV4-1 to TRBJ1-5, with D unresolved. Between the trimmed V and J ends, which lost 4 bases and 1 base, there was a span of 8 bases. This CDR3 has 14 amino acids. Germline CDR1 reads MGHRA; CDR2 reads YSYEKL. CDR3 DNA: TGCGCCAGCAGCCGAACGGGGAGCAATCAGCCCCAGCATTTT. Translation gives CASSRTGSNQPQHF.

This clone occurred a few times. The chain employs TRBV14 and TRBJ1-2, with 7 bases identical to TRBD1. From germline, CDR1 is SGHDN and CDR2 FVKESK. The CDR3 totals 14 residues. The V segment lost 1 base and the J segment 4 bases; nucleotides outside the gene matches: 3. CDR3 residues: CASSQAGQVYGYTF. The CDR3 bases are TGTGCCAGCAGCCAAGCCGGACAGGTCTATGGCTACACCTTC.

J is TRBJ1-5 and V is TRBV2, with 7 positions matching TRBD1. V dropped 5 bases and J dropped 3; count of bases not matched to a gene: 16. This CDR3 spans 18 amino acids. Germline CDR1 SNHLY, CDR2 FYNNEI. The CDR3 DNA reads as TGTGCCAGCAGTAACTTCCCCCCGGGGACAGAGAACAATCAGCCCCAGCATTTT. Translation gives CASSNFPPGTENNQPQHF.

This clone was observed a single time. The genes are TRBV5-1 and TRBJ2-6, with TRBD2 as a possible D gene (5 bases). The CDR3 covers 15 residues. Germline loops: CDR1 SGHRS, CDR2 YFSETQ. V lost 0 bases to trimming and J lost 2 bases, with 6 bases between them. The CDR3 here is CASSLAGTGANVLTF. The CDR3 DNA follows: TGCGCCAGCAGCTTGGCCGGGACTGGGGCCAACGTCCTGACTTTC.

The chain combines TRBV9 with TRBJ1-1, with 7 positions matching TRBD1. The CDR3 covers 11 residues. Trimming removed 3 bases from V and 8 bases from J; junction bases left unmatched: 1. Per germline, CDR1 SGDLS and CDR2 YYNGEE. The CDR3 protein is CASSGTGEAFF. CDR3 sequence (DNA): TGTGCCAGCAGCGGGACAGGCGAAGCTTTCTTT.

The genes are TRBV27 and TRBJ2-5; 11 bases are shared with TRBD2. V was clipped by 2 bases and J by 7 bases; unmatched bases: 12. This CDR3 spans 17 amino acids. In germline, CDR1 is MNHEY, CDR2 SMNVEV (reference sequence). The CDR3 is CASSLNSLAGGRGTQYF. Written as DNA, the CDR3 is TGTGCCAGCAGTTTAAACAGTTTAGCGGGGGGGCGGGGGACCCAGTACTTC.

The chain has TRBV7-9 and TRBJ2-2, with 10 bases lining up with TRBD1. The CDR3 has 15 amino acids. Germline assignment: CDR1 SEHNR and CDR2 FQNEAQ (reference sequence). V gave up 5 bases and J gave up 7 bases; unmatched junction bases: 7. CDR3 sequence reads: CASSALGQGDGELFF. In DNA form, the CDR3 reads TGTGCCAGCAGCGCTCTAGGACAGGGGGACGGGGAGCTGTTTTTT.

This sequence joins TRBV10-1 and TRBJ2-5, with D uncertain. This CDR3 contains 15 residues. The germline gives CDR1 WNHNN, CDR2 SYGVQD (reference sequence). The V gene lost 0 bases and the J gene lost 0 bases, with 8 bases spanning the gap. The CDR3 region has the DNA TGCGCCAGCAGTGAGTCCGGAGAGGACCAAGAGACCCAGTACTTC. Amino acid sequence: CASSESGEDQETQYF.

This clone was observed a handful of times. At one end the junction does not follow the germline gene, possibly because of a read error. This chain links TRBV7-9 with TRBJ2-7, with TRBD1 matching 9 bases. Germline assignment: CDR1 SEHNR and CDR2 FQNEAQ (reference sequence). This CDR3 has 15 residues. The CDR3, as DNA: TGTGCCAGCAGCGCCGACAGGGGGAGGGCCTACGGGCAGTACTTC. Encoded protein: CASSADRGRAYGQYF.

This clone was seen only a few times. The chain employs TRBV5-4 and TRBJ1-2; the match to TRBD1 covers 10 bases. The trim removed 3 bases at V and 0 bases at J, leaving 5 bases unmatched. The length of the CDR3 is 16 residues. CDR1 and CDR2 (germline): SGHNT, YYREEE (reference sequence). The CDR3 here is CASSSGTGEANYGYTF. The CDR3 nucleotides are TGTGCCAGCAGCTCGGGGACAGGGGAAGCTAACTATGGCTACACCTTC. Full variable domain (remainder filled in from reference TRBV5-4 and TRBJ1-2): ETGVTQSPTHLIKTRGQQVTLRCSSQSGHNTVSWYQQALGQGPQFIFQYYREEENGRGNFPPRFSGLQFPNYSSELNVNALELDDSALYLCASSSGTGEANYGYTFGSGTRLTVV.

In this sample, this clone turned up a few times. The CDR3 DNA follows: TGTGCCAGCAGCTTGGGGTGGAGGGGCACTGAAGCTTTCTTT. Its translation is CASSLGWRGTEAFF. The chain carries TRBV5-6 and TRBJ1-1; possibly TRBD1 for D (5 bases). With 0 bases removed from V and 4 bases from J, the gap between germline ends came to 10 bases. Germline CDR1 and CDR2: SGHDT and YYEEEE. CDR3 length: 14 residues.

The chain employs TRBV7-9 and TRBJ2-3, with 9 nucleotides matching TRBD2. The CDR3 has 16 residues. The germline V gene encodes CDR1 SEHNR and CDR2 FQNEAQ (reference sequence). The V segment lost 5 bases and the J segment 3 bases; nucleotides outside the gene matches: 9. CDR3 bases: TGTGCCAGCAGCGGATTAGCGGGGGAGTTGACAGATACGCAGTATTTT. It encodes CASSGLAGELTDTQYF.

The rearrangement uses TRBV7-6 and TRBJ2-5; 8 bases agree with TRBD2. This CDR3 is 17 amino acids long. J was trimmed by 1 base and V by 1 base; bases with no gene match: 8. Per germline, CDR1 SGHVS and CDR2 FNYEAQ. The CDR3 bases are TGTGCCAGCAGCTTAGGGCCACGGGGGGGGTCCCAAGAGACCCAGTACTTC. As protein: CASSLGPRGGSQETQYF.

This clone was seen a handful of times. V usage is TRBV11-2 and J usage is TRBJ1-2, with TRBD1 as a possible D gene (5 bases). The V end was cut by 3 bases, the J end by 6 bases, with 14 bases between. CDR3 length equals 14 residues. Germline CDR1 is SGHAT and CDR2 is FQNNGV. Here the CDR3 reads CASSFIDRQNGYTF. The CDR3 region has the DNA TGTGCCAGCAGCTTCATAGATCGACAGAATGGCTACACCTTC.

V and J are TRBV6-5 and TRBJ1-2; 11 positions match TRBD1. The V gene's germline CDR1 is MNHEY and CDR2 SVGAGI. The CDR3 is 14 residues long. Losses at the gene ends were 4 bases for V and 12 bases for J; bases not matched to a gene: 10. In nucleotides, the CDR3 is TGTGCCAGCAGTTCGAGGACAGGGGGCGAGGGCCACACCTTC. Its protein is CASSSRTGGEGHTF.

The chain joins TRBV7-9 to TRBJ1-1; D possibly corresponds to TRBD1 (6 bases). This CDR3 comprises 14 residues. Germline-derived CDR1 and CDR2 are SEHNR and FQNEAQ (reference sequence). V was shortened by 7 bases and J by 0 bases, with 12 bases between the two germline ends. CDR3 in amino acids: CASIMDRVNTEAFF. As DNA, the CDR3 is TGTGCCAGCATCATGGACAGAGTGAACACTGAAGCTTTCTTT.

V usage is TRBV6-5 and J usage is TRBJ1-2, with D unclear. The length of the CDR3 is 11 residues. Trimming pared 2 bases from V and 10 bases from J, leaving 8 bases between. The germline V gene has CDR1 MNHEY and CDR2 SVGAGI. CDR3 loop: CASSYIGVYTF. CDR3 DNA: TGTGCCAGCAGTTACATCGGGGTCTACACCTTC.

V and J are TRBV27 and TRBJ1-6; 7 nucleotides match TRBD1. The CDR3 covers 14 residues. V gave up 5 bases and J gave up 7 bases; unmatched junction bases: 5. Germline CDR1 and CDR2: MNHEY and SMNVEV (reference sequence). CDR3 region: CASSLRDRNSPLHF. The CDR3 DNA sequence: TGTGCCAGCAGTCTCCGGGACAGAAATTCACCCCTCCACTTT.